Sequencing of this T cell receptor (beta chain) was carried out in a study of neoadjuvant anti-PD-1 for oral cavity cancer (dated by TCRdb to the early 2020s). About the full investigation: Three to four biweekly doses of nivolumab at 3 mg/kg were mostly administered to patients before curative-intent surgical resection. A fourth nivolumab dose was given around day 43 to patients without progression, and definitive surgical resection was performed in those patients on days 50-56. Responders were defined as patients with complete response, partial response or stable disease by RECIST 1.1; non-responders were defined as patients with progression. There were eleven to twelve patients in the parent correlative cohort, and the response rate was 33%. On the study overall, not on this receptor specifically: Larger post-treatment sizes of preexisting intratumoral clones correlated with greater tumor shrinkage, suggesting expansion of preexisting clones contributed to response. A higher pretreatment blood Treg/Th17 ratio correlated with both higher pretreatment blood TCRbeta clonality and lower post-treatment tumor TCRbeta clonality. TCR analyses included only three patients per response group, and the authors called for larger cohorts for validation.

For survey sequencing of tumor libraries, mostly around 4.9 ug of input genomic DNA was used, and two replicates were run per sample. Following the manufacturer's instructions, the team built TCRbeta libraries using the immunoSEQ hsTCRbeta kit. The completed libraries were mixed into a single pool at 3 nM, then sequenced with an Illumina NovaSeq 6000 S4 flow cell. In the authors' own workflow: The immunoSEQ Analyzer handled quality control and preprocessing of the raw data. The analysis was limited to productive rearrangements, and each clonotype was defined by a unique CDR3 amino acid sequence. Repertoire clonality was estimated as the Gini-Simpson index, which was calculated using the R package tcR. Student's t test was used to compare Gini indices, and Pearson correlation was used to assess associations with tumor size change. TCRdb took over this immuneACCESS table, retaining in-frame rearrangements with V and J assigned. Such tables are incomplete; in checked studies, under half of the missing clones stem from an unresolved V gene, and the remainder is unexplained. That table supplies the V and J calls and clone size; D and trimming were determined from the DNA. The table for this sample lists around 12,000 clones; 60% to 80% of them were counted only once. Under 7.5% of the sample lies in the top ten.

Including the terminal cysteine and phenylalanine, the CDR3 comprises 13 residues. CDR3 DNA is the only sequence kept; it has 39 bases, read in frame from the first base. V loses 8 bases of germline sequence and J loses 4 bases, and the interval between the two ends is 14 bases. CDR1 and CDR2 were assigned from the germline V gene (reference sequence) as MNHEY and SMNVEV. The sample's time point, from its label and the paper: before neoadjuvant nivolumab. None of the patients had received prior systemic or radiation treatment, and all were newly diagnosed with stage II-IVA oral cavity squamous cell carcinoma. The cohort consisted of patients with HPV-negative, locally advanced oral cavity squamous cell carcinoma. The samples were obtained from a longitudinal correlative study of a single-arm phase II trial testing neoadjuvant nivolumab in oral cavity squamous cell carcinoma. Genomic DNA-based TCRbeta sequencing was performed on subject-matched pre- and post-treatment PBMCs and tumors from three responders and three non-responders. The Maxwell RSC DNA from Tissue kit was used to isolate genomic DNA from tumor tissue.

Regarding this clone: This clone's antigen is unknown. The input lacks base qualities; no much larger clone sits a single base away.

This clonotype was obtained from a person aged 35-79 years with oral cavity squamous cell carcinoma. The donor label of this sample is uncertain. The rearrangement joined TRBV27 to TRBJ1-1; the best D guess is TRBD1, with 5 bases matching. The sample here was tumor tissue, taken before nivolumab (anti-PD-1) treatment. Here the CDR3 is given as CASGGRTITEAFF. The DNA sequence is as follows: TGTGCCAGCGGGGGAAGGACGATCACTGAAGCTTTCTTT.